This T cell receptor (beta chain) originates from a study of blood T cell repertoires in COVID-19. About the study: Specimens from acute and convalescent COVID-19 originated in the United States, Italy and Spain. In each case, the material was cDNA or gDNA derived from T cells, B-cell-depleted T cells, or PBMCs.

TCRdb's copy holds only in-frame clones and misses some; the assay was immunoSEQ multiplex PCR. The sample holds 300,000 to 400,000 clones, 70% to 90% seen once. Germline CDR1 and CDR2: SGHDN and FVKESK. The CDR3 totals 16 residues. V lost 4 bases and J lost 3, with 19 bases in between. This chain joins TRBV14 and TRBJ2-7, with D possibly being TRBD1 (6 bases). The clonotype comes from a woman in her forties or fifties with active or convalescent COVID-19. Material for sequencing was peripheral blood. The CDR3 loop reads CASSRQVGQGHYEQYF. Written as DNA, the CDR3 is TGTGCCAGCAGCCGTCAGGTAGGGCAGGGACACTACGAGCAGTACTTC. Looking up the rest from reference TRBV14 and TRBJ2-7 gives the full variable domain: EAGVTQFPSHSVIEKGQTVTLRCDPISGHDNLYWYRRVMGKEIKFLLHFVKESKQDESGMPNNRFLAERTGGTYSTLKVQPAELEDSGVYFCASSRQVGQGHYEQYFGPGTRLTVT.